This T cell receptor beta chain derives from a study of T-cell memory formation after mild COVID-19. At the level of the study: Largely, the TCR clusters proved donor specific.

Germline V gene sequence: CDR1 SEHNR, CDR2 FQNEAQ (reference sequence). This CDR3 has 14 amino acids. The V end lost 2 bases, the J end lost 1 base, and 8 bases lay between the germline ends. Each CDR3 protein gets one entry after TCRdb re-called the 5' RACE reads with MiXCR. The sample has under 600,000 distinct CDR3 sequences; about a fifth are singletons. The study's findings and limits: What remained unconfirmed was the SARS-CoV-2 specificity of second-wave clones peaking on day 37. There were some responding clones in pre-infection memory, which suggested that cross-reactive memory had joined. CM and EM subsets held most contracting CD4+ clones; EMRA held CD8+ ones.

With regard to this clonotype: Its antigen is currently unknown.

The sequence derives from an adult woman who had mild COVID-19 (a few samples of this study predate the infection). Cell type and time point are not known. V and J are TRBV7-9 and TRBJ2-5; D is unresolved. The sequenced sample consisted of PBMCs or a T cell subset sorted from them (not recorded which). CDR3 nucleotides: TGTGCCAGCAGCTTAACCGATATCCAAGAGACCCAGTACTTC. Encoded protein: CASSLTDIQETQYF. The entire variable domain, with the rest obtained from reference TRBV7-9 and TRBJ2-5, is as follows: DTGVSQNPRHKITKRGQNVTFRCDPISEHNRLYWYRQTLGQGPEFLTYFQNEAQLEKSRLLSDRFSAERPKGSFSTLEIQRTEQGDSAMYLCASSLTDIQETQYFGPGTRLLVL.